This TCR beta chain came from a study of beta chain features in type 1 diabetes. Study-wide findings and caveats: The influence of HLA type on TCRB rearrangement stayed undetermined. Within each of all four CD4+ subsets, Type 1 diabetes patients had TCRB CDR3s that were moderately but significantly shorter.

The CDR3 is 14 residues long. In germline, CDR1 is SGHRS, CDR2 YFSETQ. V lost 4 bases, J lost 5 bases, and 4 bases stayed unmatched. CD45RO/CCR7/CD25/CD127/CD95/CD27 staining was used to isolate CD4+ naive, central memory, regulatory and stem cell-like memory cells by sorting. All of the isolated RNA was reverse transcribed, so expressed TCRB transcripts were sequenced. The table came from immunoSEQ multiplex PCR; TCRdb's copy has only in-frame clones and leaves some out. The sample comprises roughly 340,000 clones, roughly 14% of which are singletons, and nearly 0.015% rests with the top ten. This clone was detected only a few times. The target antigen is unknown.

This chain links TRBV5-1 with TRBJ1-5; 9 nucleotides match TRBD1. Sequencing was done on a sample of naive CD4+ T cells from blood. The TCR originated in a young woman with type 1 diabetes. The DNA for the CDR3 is TGCGCCAGCAGCAGCGGGACAGGGCATCAGCCCCAGCATTTT. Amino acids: CASSSGTGHQPQHF.